This TCR beta chain stems from a study of blood T cells in healthy people across ages. Regarding the study as a whole: Researchers report that TCR beta diversity correlated strongly with naive T cell percentage. Because donor CMV status was unknown, expanded clonotype changes were possibly confounded. Across the age range, TCR beta diversity per million T cells fell in a roughly linear way.

V gave up 5 bases and J gave up 0 bases, with 9 bases separating them. Germline V gene data show CDR1 as SGHRS and CDR2 as YFSETQ. The CDR3 runs 15 residues. This clonotype was observed at least ten times. Its antigen is still unknown. The second PCR ran about 6 to 12 cycles with a sample-barcoded 5' primer and J-beta primers. One entry per CDR3 protein, called by TCRdb with MiXCR from the 5' RACE reads. The sample holds roughly 900,000 distinct CDR3 sequences; 29% are singletons and the top ten take around 15%. This receptor was taken from a woman at least 80 years old in good health. Sequencing input: blood. This chain uses TRBV5-1 with TRBJ2-6; possibly TRBD2 for D (6 bases). The CDR3 spells CASRWDSSGANVLTF. Written as DNA, the CDR3 is TGCGCCAGCAGATGGGACTCCTCTGGGGCCAACGTCCTGACTTTC. Filled out from reference TRBV5-1 and TRBJ2-6, the complete variable domain reads KAGVTQTPRYLIKTRGQQVTLSCSPISGHRSVSWYQQTPGQGLQFLFEYFSETQRNKGNFPGRFSGRQFSNSRSEMNVSTLELGDSALYLCASRWDSSGANVLTFGAGSRLTVL.